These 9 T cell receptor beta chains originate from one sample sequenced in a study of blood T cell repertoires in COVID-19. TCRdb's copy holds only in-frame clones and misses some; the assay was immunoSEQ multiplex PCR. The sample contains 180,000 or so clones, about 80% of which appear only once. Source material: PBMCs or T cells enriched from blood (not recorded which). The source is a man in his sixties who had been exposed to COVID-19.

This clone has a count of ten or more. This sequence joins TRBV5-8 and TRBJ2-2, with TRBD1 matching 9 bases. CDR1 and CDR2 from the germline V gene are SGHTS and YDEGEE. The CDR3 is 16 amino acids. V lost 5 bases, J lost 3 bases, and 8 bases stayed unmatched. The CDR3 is CASRGTGGEDTGELFF. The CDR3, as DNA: TGTGCCAGCAGAGGAACAGGGGGCGAGGACACCGGGGAGCTGTTTTTT.

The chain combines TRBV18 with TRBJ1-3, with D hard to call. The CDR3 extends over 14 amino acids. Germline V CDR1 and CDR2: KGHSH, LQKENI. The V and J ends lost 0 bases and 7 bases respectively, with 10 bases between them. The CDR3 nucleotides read TGTGCCAGCTCACCACCGTTACAGATGAACACCATATATTTT. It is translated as CASSPPLQMNTIYF.

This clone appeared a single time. DNA for the CDR3: TGTGCCAGCAGCGAGGGACAGGGTCGTGGCTACACCTTC. The encoded protein is CASSEGQGRGYTF. This chain connects TRBV7-2 to TRBJ1-2; 9 bases line up with TRBD1. From germline, CDR1 is SGHTA and CDR2 FQGNSA. Trimming cost V 5 bases and J 7 bases; bases outside gene matches: 5. The CDR3 is 13 amino acids.

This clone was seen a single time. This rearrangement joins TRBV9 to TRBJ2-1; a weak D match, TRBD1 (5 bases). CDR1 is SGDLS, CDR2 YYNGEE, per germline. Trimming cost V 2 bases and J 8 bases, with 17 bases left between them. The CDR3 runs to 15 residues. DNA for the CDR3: TGTGCCAGCAGCGTGGGGTGGCTGGGGCCCGATGAGCAGTTCTTC. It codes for CASSVGWLGPDEQFF.

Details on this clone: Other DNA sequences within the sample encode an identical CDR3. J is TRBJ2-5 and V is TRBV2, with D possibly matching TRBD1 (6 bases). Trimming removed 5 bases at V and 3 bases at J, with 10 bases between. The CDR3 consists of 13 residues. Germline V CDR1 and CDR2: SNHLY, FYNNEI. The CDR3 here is CASSTQGKETQYF. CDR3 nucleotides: TGTGCCAGCAGTACACAGGGAAAAGAGACCCAGTACTTC.

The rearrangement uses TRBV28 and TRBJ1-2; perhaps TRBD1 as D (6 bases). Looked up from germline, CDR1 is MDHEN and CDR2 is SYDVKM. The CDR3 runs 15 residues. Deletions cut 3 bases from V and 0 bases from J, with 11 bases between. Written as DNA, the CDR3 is TGTGCCAGCAGTTTTAGGGGGACGGCTAACTATGGCTACACCTTC. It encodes CASSFRGTANYGYTF.

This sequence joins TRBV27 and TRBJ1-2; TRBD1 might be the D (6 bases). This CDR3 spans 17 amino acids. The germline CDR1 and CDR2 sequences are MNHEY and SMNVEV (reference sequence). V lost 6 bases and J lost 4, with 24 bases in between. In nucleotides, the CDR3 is TGTGCCAGCAGGAATTTAGCAGGGGCCGGGATTGGCTATGGCTACACCTTC. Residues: CASRNLAGAGIGYGYTF.

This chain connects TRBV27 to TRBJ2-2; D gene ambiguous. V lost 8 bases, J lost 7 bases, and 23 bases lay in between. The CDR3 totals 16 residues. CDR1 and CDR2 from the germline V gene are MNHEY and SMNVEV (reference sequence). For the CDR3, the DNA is TGTGCCAGCTCCGGTGAGCCTAGGCCAACGGGCGGGGAGCTGTTTTTT. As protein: CASSGEPRPTGGELFF.

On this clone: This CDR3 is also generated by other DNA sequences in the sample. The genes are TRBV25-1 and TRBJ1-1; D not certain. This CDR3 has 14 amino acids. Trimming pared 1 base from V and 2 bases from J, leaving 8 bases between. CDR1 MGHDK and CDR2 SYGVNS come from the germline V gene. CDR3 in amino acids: CASSEFGGNTEAFF. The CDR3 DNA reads TGTGCCAGCAGTGAATTTGGAGGAAACACTGAAGCTTTCTTT.